The present entry profiles one T cell receptor (beta chain) with its context. Authors' data handling: Reference gene primer amplification gave nucleated cell count estimates. Sequenced by immunoSEQ multiplex PCR; TCRdb stores in-frame clones only, minus some. V and J calls plus clone size are reproduced from that table; the DNA served to infer D and trimming. The data contain roughly 200,000 clones, around 90% of them seen just once; the ten biggest clones take up around 5.8%. The CDR3 runs 12 residues. Per the germline V gene, CDR1 is SEHNR and CDR2 is FQNEAQ (reference sequence). V dropped 2 bases and J dropped 8; count of bases not matched to a gene: 0. The data were obtained in a study of blood T cell repertoires in COVID-19. Study context: Spain, Italy and the United States supplied samples that represented acute and convalescent COVID-19. Sample material is recorded as cDNA or gDNA derived from T cells, B-cell-depleted T cells, or PBMCs.

The sequence was collected from a man aged 40-50 years with active or convalescent COVID-19. Sequenced material: peripheral blood. The chain has TRBV7-9 and TRBJ1-2, with TRBD1 identical over 9 bases. CDR3 nucleotides: TGTGCCAGCAGCTTAACAGGGGGCGGCTACACCTTC. Translated, it gives CASSLTGGGYTF.